The 27 T cell receptor beta chains below all came from one sample that was sequenced in a study of blood T cell repertoires in COVID-19. Method: immunoSEQ multiplex PCR; TCRdb's copy keeps in-frame clones and lacks some. The sample carries about 100,000 clones, under 90% recorded once. The specimen sequenced was peripheral blood. Receptors originate from a human donor in a cohort sampled during active COVID-19.

As concerns this clone: At the DNA level, this CDR3 is encoded by other sequences in the same sample as well. The V gene is TRBV11-2, the J gene TRBJ1-1; 7 positions agree with TRBD1. The CDR3 contains 12 residues. The J segment lost 6 bases and the V segment lost 5 bases, leaving 3 bases of the junction unmatched. Per the germline V gene, CDR1 is SGHAT and CDR2 is FQNNGV. The CDR3 coding sequence is TGTGCCAGCAGCCTGCAGGGGGCTGAAGCTTTCTTT. The encoded protein is CASSLQGAEAFF.

This clone was counted once. The chain uses TRBV6-6 and TRBJ2-5; D is unresolved. Per germline, CDR1 MNHNY and CDR2 SVGAGI (reference sequence). Trimming took 11 bases from V and 2 from J, leaving 9 bases between them. CDR3 size: 11 residues. In DNA, the CDR3 is TGTGCCGGCGGCCAGCAAGAGACCCAGTACTTC. Encoded protein: CAGGQQETQYF.

This sequence joins TRBV6-6 and TRBJ1-3; D is possibly TRBD1 (5 bases). V lost 8 bases and J 3 bases, leaving 8 bases between the germline ends. Germline values: CDR1 MNHNY, CDR2 SVGAGI (reference sequence). The CDR3 spans 12 residues. The CDR3 spells CASQGGGNTIYF. CDR3 DNA sequence: TGTGCCAGCCAGGGAGGTGGAAACACCATATATTTT.

V gene TRBV5-4 combines with J gene TRBJ2-7; D gene unclear. The CDR3 has 11 amino acids. Germline CDR1 and CDR2: SGHNT and YYREEE (reference sequence). The V end lost 4 bases, the J end lost 7 bases, and 9 bases lay between the germline ends. CDR3 residues: CASSLRGEQYF. In nucleotides, the CDR3 is TGTGCCAGCAGCCTAAGAGGAGAGCAGTACTTC.

V and J are TRBV6-5 and TRBJ2-7; 8 bases map to TRBD1. CDR1 MNHEY and CDR2 SVGAGI come from the germline V gene. This CDR3 has 14 residues. J was trimmed by 3 bases and V by 6 bases; bases with no gene match: 7. CDR3: CASSSGTGVYEQYF. DNA for the CDR3: TGTGCCAGCAGCTCCGGGACAGGCGTCTACGAGCAGTACTTC.

The J gene is TRBJ1-2, the V gene TRBV7-8, with 10 positions matching TRBD1. V shed 5 bases, J shed 8 bases, and the junction held 5 bases outside the gene matches. CDR3 length equals 13 residues. Germline V gives CDR1 SGHVS, CDR2 FQNEAQ. The CDR3 protein is CASSTGQGRGYTF. In nucleotides, the CDR3 is TGTGCCAGCAGCACGGGACAGGGGCGAGGCTACACCTTC.

This rearrangement joins TRBV9 to TRBJ2-1, with D possibly TRBD2 on 7 matching bases. The germline V gene has CDR1 SGDLS and CDR2 YYNGEE. Trimming pared 3 bases from V and 7 bases from J, leaving 23 bases between. CDR3 length equals 17 residues. DNA of the CDR3: TGTGCCAGCAGCGAGGGGGATGACTCCGCGGGGGCAAATGAGCAGTTCTTC. Amino acids: CASSEGDDSAGANEQFF.

The chain couples TRBV5-4 to TRBJ1-2; the match to TRBD1 covers 7 bases. Germline assignment: CDR1 SGHNT and CDR2 YYREEE (reference sequence). The trim removed 0 bases at V and 8 bases at J, leaving 7 bases unmatched. This CDR3 is built from 14 residues. CDR3 coding DNA: TGTGCCAGCAGCTTGGTGGGACAGCCCGTCGGCTACACCTTC. It encodes CASSLVGQPVGYTF.

CDR3 in amino acids: CASSPYSGANVLTF. The CDR3 coding sequence is TGTGCCAGCAGCCCCTACTCTGGGGCCAACGTCCTGACTTTC. The chain couples TRBV6-2 or TRBV6-3 to TRBJ2-6; D gene uncertain. CDR3 length equals 14 residues. Trimming left V 6 bases short and J 0 bases short, with 6 bases between. Per the germline V gene, CDR1 is MNHEY and CDR2 is SVGEGT.

The V gene is TRBV4-1, the J gene TRBJ2-3, with D hard to call. The CDR3 is 14 amino acids. CDR1 and CDR2 from the germline V gene are MGHRA and YSYEKL. V was clipped by 4 bases and J by 4 bases, with 12 bases between them. The CDR3: CASSPPQEADTQYF. The CDR3 DNA follows: TGCGCCAGCAGCCCCCCCCAGGAAGCAGATACGCAGTATTTT.

The count of this clone is one. The chain combines TRBV4-3 with TRBJ2-7; 8 bases fit TRBD2. The CDR3 consists of 15 residues. Per germline, CDR1 LGHNA and CDR2 YSLEER. V shed 3 bases, J shed 2 bases, and the junction held 6 bases outside the gene matches. Written as DNA, the CDR3 is TGCGCCAGCAGCCAGGCGGCGGGAGGCCCCTACGAGCAGTACTTC. Its protein product is CASSQAAGGPYEQYF.

This sequence joins TRBV4-1 and TRBJ1-1, with D possibly matching TRBD1 (6 bases). The CDR3 sequence is 14 residues long. Germline CDR1 MGHRA, CDR2 YSYEKL. The V and J ends lost 8 bases and 5 bases respectively, with 18 bases between them. The CDR3 loop is CASVDPRRGTEAFF. The DNA of the CDR3 is TGCGCCAGCGTGGACCCAAGAAGGGGGACTGAAGCTTTCTTT.

The gene calls are TRBV30 and TRBJ1-4; 8 bases match TRBD1. CDR1 and CDR2 (germline): GTSNPN, SVGIG (reference sequence). The V gene end was trimmed by 3 bases and the J gene end by 7 bases; junction bases not matched to a gene: 7. The CDR3 runs to 14 residues. As DNA, the CDR3 is TGTGCCTGGAGGGCCCAGGGGGCAAGTGAAAAACTGTTTTTT. Amino acids: CAWRAQGASEKLFF.

V usage is TRBV27 and J usage is TRBJ2-7; D possibly corresponds to TRBD1 (6 bases). V shed 2 bases and J shed 5 bases, with 10 bases lying between them. Germline values: CDR1 MNHEY, CDR2 SMNVEV (reference sequence). CDR3 length: 13 amino acids. The CDR3 DNA reads as TGTGCCAGCAGTTTAGTCAGGGGCCACGAGCAGTACTTC. Protein sequence: CASSLVRGHEQYF.

This sequence joins TRBV5-1 and TRBJ1-4, with D tentatively TRBD1 (5 bases). The CDR3 is 14 amino acids. Trimming removed 2 bases at V and 4 bases at J, with 9 bases between. The V gene's germline CDR1 is SGHRS and CDR2 YFSETQ. CDR3 sequence (DNA): TGCGCCAGCAGCTTCCAGGGAGGTAATGAAAAACTGTTTTTT. Its translation: CASSFQGGNEKLFF.

The chain employs TRBV7-2 and TRBJ1-1; TRBD1 agrees at 7 bases. Trimming removed 4 bases from V and 5 bases from J; junction bases left unmatched: 7. The V gene's germline CDR1 is SGHTA and CDR2 FQGNSA. The CDR3 totals 14 residues. The CDR3 sequence: CASSSDRVGTEAFF. The CDR3 region has the DNA TGTGCCAGCAGCTCCGACAGGGTGGGAACTGAAGCTTTCTTT.

The chain joins TRBV3-1 (or the pseudogene TRBV3-2) to TRBJ2-3, with 13 bases that match TRBD2. This CDR3 contains 16 residues. Germline trimming cut 4 bases from V and 3 bases from J; bases unmatched to any gene: 4. Germline V gives CDR1 LGHDT, CDR2 YNNKEL (reference sequence). Written as DNA, the CDR3 is TGTGCCAGCAGCCCCGGGACTAGCGGGATAACAGATACGCAGTATTTT. It codes for CASSPGTSGITDTQYF.

The chain recombines TRBV2 with TRBJ1-5; TRBD1 agrees at 8 bases. The CDR3 is 14 residues long. Per germline, CDR1 SNHLY and CDR2 FYNNEI. Germline trimming cut 10 bases from V and 4 bases from J; bases unmatched to any gene: 9. The CDR3 loop is CAILGQGVNQPQHF. The CDR3 coding sequence is TGTGCCATCTTAGGACAGGGCGTAAATCAGCCCCAGCATTTT.

The genes are TRBV7-9 and TRBJ1-2; 8 bases line up with TRBD1. CDR1 is SEHNR and CDR2 is FQNEAQ in the germline V gene (reference sequence). This CDR3 region has 15 residues. Trimming took 5 bases from V and 6 from J; bases not matched to a gene: 11. DNA of the CDR3: TGTGCCAGCAGCACCAACCCAGGGGGCCGGGATGGCTACACCTTC. Protein sequence: CASSTNPGGRDGYTF.

The chain recombines TRBV19 with TRBJ2-2; unclear D gene. Looked up from germline, CDR1 is LNHDA and CDR2 is SQIVND (reference sequence). Trimming took 8 bases from V and 0 from J, leaving 16 bases between them. The CDR3 is made up of 16 amino acids. CDR3 DNA sequence: TGTGCCAGTTTGAACGGTCGCCTTTCGAACACCGGGGAGCTGTTTTTT. This translates into CASLNGRLSNTGELFF.

CDR3 loop: CASSLVSGSRRAKNIQYF. The CDR3 coding sequence is TGTGCCAGCAGCTTAGTTAGCGGGAGTCGGAGGGCCAAAAACATTCAGTACTTC. The chain links TRBV7-2 to TRBJ2-4; 9 bases agree with TRBD2. The CDR3 totals 18 residues. Looked up from germline, CDR1 is SGHTA and CDR2 is FQGNSA. With V trimmed by 1 base and J by 1 base, 8 bases remained unmatched.

In its sample, this clone was seen a few times. The chain joins TRBV18 to TRBJ1-2, with D perhaps TRBD1 (5 bases). There are 14 residues in the CDR3. Deletions cut 3 bases from V and 4 bases from J, with 12 bases between. The germline CDR1 and CDR2 sequences are KGHSH and LQKENI. In nucleotides, the CDR3 is TGTGCCAGCTCACCCCCGCCGGGGGGCTATGGCTACACCTTC. Translated, it gives CASSPPPGGYGYTF.

This chain links TRBV7-8 with TRBJ2-1; D gene uncertain. The CDR3 contains 17 residues. Germline loops: CDR1 SGHVS, CDR2 FQNEAQ. V shed 2 bases and J shed 0 bases, with 14 bases lying between them. The chain's CDR3 is CASSLKVIASSYNEQFF. The CDR3 nucleotides are TGTGCCAGCAGCTTAAAGGTGATAGCCAGCTCCTACAATGAGCAGTTCTTC.

The table lists this clone with a count of one. The chain couples TRBV18 to TRBJ1-2; D is perhaps TRBD1 (6 bases). This CDR3 spans 14 amino acids. The germline V and J ends were trimmed by 3 bases and 4 bases, with 12 bases remaining between them. The V gene's germline CDR1 is KGHSH and CDR2 LQKENI. The CDR3 reads CASSPSRGGYGYTF. The CDR3 nucleotides are TGTGCCAGCTCACCGAGTAGGGGGGGCTATGGCTACACCTTC. The entire variable domain, with the rest obtained from reference TRBV18 and TRBJ1-2, is as follows: NAGVMQNPRHLVRRRGQEARLRCSPMKGHSHVYWYRQLPEEGLKFMVYLQKENIIDESGMPKERFSAEFPKEGPSILRIQQVVRGDSAAYFCASSPSRGGYGYTFGSGTRLTVV.

This rearrangement joins TRBV6-2 or TRBV6-3 to TRBJ2-7, with TRBD1 matching over 10 bases. From germline, CDR1 is MNHEY and CDR2 SVGEGT. V lost 5 bases and J lost 2; bases outside the gene matches: 6. This CDR3 region has 15 residues. The CDR3 nucleotides read TGTGCCAGCAGTCGCAAGACAGGGGGCACCTACGAGCAGTACTTC. It specifies CASSRKTGGTYEQYF.

The chain uses TRBV6-4 and TRBJ1-1, with TRBD1 matching 7 bases. V was pared by 2 bases and J by 11 bases, with 14 bases of the junction left unmatched. The CDR3 runs to 15 residues. Germline V gene sequence: CDR1 MRHNA, CDR2 SNTAGT. This CDR3 reads CASSDLGTARGSAFF. CDR3 DNA sequence: TGTGCCAGCAGTGACCTCGGGACAGCTAGAGGCTCCGCTTTCTTT.

The rearrangement links TRBV27 to TRBJ1-2; 9 nucleotides match TRBD1. V shed 8 bases, J shed 8 bases, and the junction held 12 bases outside the gene matches. From germline, CDR1 is MNHEY and CDR2 SMNVEV (reference sequence). The CDR3 has 14 residues. CDR3 sequence reads: CASATATGGYGYTF. The CDR3 coding sequence is TGTGCCAGCGCAACAGCTACAGGGGGCTACGGCTACACCTTC.